The rows below give T cell receptor beta chains drawn from one sample of a study of T cell responses to AZD1222 COVID-19 vaccine. TCRdb keeps only in-frame clones here, not all; method: immunoSEQ multiplex PCR. The table lists about 110,000 clones, about 88% of them singletons, with about 15% in the top ten. The sample in question was peripheral blood, obtained on day 0 of AZD1222 vaccination. These receptors were taken from an adult in good health. Each CDR3 is given with its conserved first and last residue. A D gene is named only where the DNA matches it firmly. Clone size is given for some rows only: seen once, a few or many times, or a class if the clone is expanded.

>TRBJ1-2|TRBV5-1|TRBD1|once
TGCGCCAGCAGCCCAGAGGGACAGAACTATGGCTACACCTTC
CASSPEGQNYGYTF
>TRBJ2-5|TRBV7-2|NA|NA
TGTGCCAGCAGCTCCAACAGGGCGCAAGAGACCCAGTACTTC
CASSSNRAQETQYF
>TRBJ1-6|TRBV7-9|TRBD1|NA
TGTGCCAGCAGCTTAGAATTAACAGGGGATTCACCCCTCCACTTT
CASSLELTGDSPLHF
>TRBJ2-5|TRBV5-6|NA|NA
TGTGCCAGCACCCTGACGGGTATCCAACAAGAGACCCAGTACTTC
CASTLTGIQQETQYF
>TRBJ1-1|TRBV7-9|NA|NA
TGTGCCAGCAGCCAGCCCAGGGCGAACACTGAAGCTTTCTTT
CASSQPRANTEAFF
>TRBJ1-5|TRBV5-6|NA|NA
TGTGCCAGCAGCTTGGGGGGCAGGGACCAGCCCCAGCATTTT
CASSLGGRDQPQHF
>TRBJ2-1|TRBV7-9|TRBD2|NA
TGTGCCAGCAGCTTCCTCGGACTAGCGGGAGGGCCAGCGGGGAATGAGCAGTTCTTC
CASSFLGLAGGPAGNEQFF
>TRBJ2-2|TRBV19|NA|once
TGTGCCAGTAGCACAGACAGGACGAGTGCGAACACCGGGGAGCTGTTTTTT
CASSTDRTSANTGELFF
>TRBJ1-1|TRBV4-3|NA|NA
TGCGCCAGCAGCCAAGTATCTCAGACCCGAGCTTTCTTT
CASSQVSQTRAFF
>TRBJ1-5|TRBV6-5|NA|NA
TGTGCCAGCAGTTGGGGTAGGAATCAGCCCCAGCATTTT
CASSWGRNQPQHF
>TRBJ1-4|TRBV2|TRBD1|few
TGTGCCAGCAGCGACACAGGGGGCGTAACTAATGAAAAACTGTTTTTT
CASSDTGGVTNEKLFF
>TRBJ2-2|TRBV29-1|TRBD2|NA
TGCAGCGCCGCCGGGACTAGAAAGTCCGGGGAGCTGTTTTTT
CSAAGTRKSGELFF
>TRBJ2-3|TRBV3-1/TRBV3-2|TRBD2|NA
TGTGCCAGCAGCCAGGTAGCGGGGGGGCGCACAGATACGCAGTATTTT
CASSQVAGGRTDTQYF
>TRBJ1-5|TRBV7-2|TRBD1|NA
TGTGCCAGCAGCTCGACAGGGAGGGATCAGCCCCAGCATTTT
CASSSTGRDQPQHF